Sequencing of this T cell receptor beta chain was carried out in a study of tumour-infiltrating T cells in Burkitt lymphoma. Study as a whole: Repertoire clonality predicted overall and progression-free survival.

Libraries were prepared by immunoSEQ multiplex PCR; TCRdb keeps only in-frame clonotypes and omits some of them. The sample lists some 5,000 clones, roughly a tenth seen once, with less than 2.5% in the top ten. Germline assignment: CDR1 MNHNS and CDR2 SASEGT. Trimming removed 2 bases at V and 2 bases at J, with 10 bases between. The CDR3 length is 15 residues. This chain links TRBV6-1 with TRBJ2-1; D unresolved. The receptor's source is a human donor with diffuse large B-cell lymphoma. Sequencing input: tumor tissue. CDR3 DNA: TGTGCCAGCAGTGAATTCTGGGTCCCCTACAATGAGCAGTTCTTC. Its protein is CASSEFWVPYNEQFF.